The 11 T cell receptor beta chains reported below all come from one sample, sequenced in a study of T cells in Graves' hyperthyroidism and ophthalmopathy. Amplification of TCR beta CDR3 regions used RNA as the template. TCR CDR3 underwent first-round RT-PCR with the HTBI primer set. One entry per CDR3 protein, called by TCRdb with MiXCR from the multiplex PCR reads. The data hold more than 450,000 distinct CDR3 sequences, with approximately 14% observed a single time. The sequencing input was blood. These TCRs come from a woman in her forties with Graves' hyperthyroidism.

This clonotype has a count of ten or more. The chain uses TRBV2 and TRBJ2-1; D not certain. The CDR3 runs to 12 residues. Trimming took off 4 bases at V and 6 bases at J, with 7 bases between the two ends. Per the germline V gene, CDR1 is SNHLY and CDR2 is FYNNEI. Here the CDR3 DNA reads TGTGCCAGCAGTGTTATTACCAATGAGCAGTTCTTC. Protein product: CASSVITNEQFF.

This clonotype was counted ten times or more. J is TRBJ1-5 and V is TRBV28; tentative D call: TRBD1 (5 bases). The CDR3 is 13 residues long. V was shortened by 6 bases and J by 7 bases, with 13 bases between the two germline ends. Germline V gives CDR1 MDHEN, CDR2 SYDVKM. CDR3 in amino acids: CASRTEGYQPQHF. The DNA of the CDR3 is TGTGCCAGCAGGACAGAGGGTTACCAGCCCCAGCATTTT.

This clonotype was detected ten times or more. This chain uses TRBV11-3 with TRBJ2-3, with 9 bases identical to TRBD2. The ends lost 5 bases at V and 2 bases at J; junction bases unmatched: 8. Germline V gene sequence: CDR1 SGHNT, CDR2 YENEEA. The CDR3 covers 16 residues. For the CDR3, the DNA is TGTGCCAGCAGCAGAATAGCGGGAGACCTCACAGATACGCAGTATTTT. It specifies CASSRIAGDLTDTQYF.

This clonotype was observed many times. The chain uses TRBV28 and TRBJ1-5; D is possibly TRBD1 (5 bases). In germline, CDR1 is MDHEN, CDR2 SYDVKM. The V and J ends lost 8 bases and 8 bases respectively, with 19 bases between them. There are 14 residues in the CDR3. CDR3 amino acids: CASGVSGEWEPQHF. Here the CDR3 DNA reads TGTGCCAGCGGCGTGTCGGGGGAATGGGAGCCCCAGCATTTT. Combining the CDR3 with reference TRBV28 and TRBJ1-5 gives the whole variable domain DVKVTQSSRYLVKRTGEKVFLECVQDMDHENMFWYRQDPGLGLRLIYFSYDVKMKEKGDIPEGYSVSREKKERFSLILESASTNQTSMYLCASGVSGEWEPQHFGDGTRLSIL.

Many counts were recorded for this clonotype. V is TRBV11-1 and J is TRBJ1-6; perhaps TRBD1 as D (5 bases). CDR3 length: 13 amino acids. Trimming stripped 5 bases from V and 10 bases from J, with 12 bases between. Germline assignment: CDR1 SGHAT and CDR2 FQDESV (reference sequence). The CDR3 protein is CASSPPGRSPLHF. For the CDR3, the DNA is TGTGCCAGCAGCCCCCCAGGGCGATCACCCCTCCACTTT.

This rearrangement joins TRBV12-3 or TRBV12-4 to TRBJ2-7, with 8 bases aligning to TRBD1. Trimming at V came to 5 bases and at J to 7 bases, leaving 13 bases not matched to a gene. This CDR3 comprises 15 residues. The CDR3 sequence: CASSTGTGAIREQYF. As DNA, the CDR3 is TGTGCCAGCAGTACCGGGACAGGCGCCATCAGGGAGCAGTACTTC.

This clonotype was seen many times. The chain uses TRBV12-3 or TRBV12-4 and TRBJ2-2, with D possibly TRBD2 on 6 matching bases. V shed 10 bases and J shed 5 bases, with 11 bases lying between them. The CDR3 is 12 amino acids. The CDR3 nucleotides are TGTGCCACTTCGGCGGGGACCGGGGAGCTGTTTTTT. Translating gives CATSAGTGELFF.

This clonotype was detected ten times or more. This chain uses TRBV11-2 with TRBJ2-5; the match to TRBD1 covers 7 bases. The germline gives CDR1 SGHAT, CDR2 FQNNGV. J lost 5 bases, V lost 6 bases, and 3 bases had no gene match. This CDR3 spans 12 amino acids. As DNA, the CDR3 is TGTGCCAGCAGGGGACAGATTGAGACCCAGTACTTC. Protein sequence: CASRGQIETQYF.

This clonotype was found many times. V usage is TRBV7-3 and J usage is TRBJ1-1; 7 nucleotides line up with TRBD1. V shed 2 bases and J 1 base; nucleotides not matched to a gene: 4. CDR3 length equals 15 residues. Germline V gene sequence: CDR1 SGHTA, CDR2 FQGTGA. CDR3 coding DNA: TGTGCCAGCAGCTTAGAGGAGGGGGCGAACACTGAAGCTTTCTTT. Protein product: CASSLEEGANTEAFF.

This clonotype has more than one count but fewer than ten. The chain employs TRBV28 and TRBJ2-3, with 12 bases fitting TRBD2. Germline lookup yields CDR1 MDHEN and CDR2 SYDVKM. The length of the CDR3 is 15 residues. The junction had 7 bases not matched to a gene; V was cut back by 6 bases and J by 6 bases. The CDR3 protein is CASSLTSGRFDTQYF. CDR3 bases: TGTGCCAGCAGCCTCACTAGCGGGAGGTTTGATACGCAGTATTTT.

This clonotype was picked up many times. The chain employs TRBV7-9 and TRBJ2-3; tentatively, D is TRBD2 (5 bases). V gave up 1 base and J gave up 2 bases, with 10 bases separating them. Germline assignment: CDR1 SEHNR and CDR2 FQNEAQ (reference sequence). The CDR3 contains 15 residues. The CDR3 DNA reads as TGTGCCAGCAGCTTAGGTAGCGATGCCACAGATACGCAGTATTTT. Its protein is CASSLGSDATDTQYF.